This TCR beta chain was sequenced in a study of blood T cell repertoires in COVID-19. This clone was detected once. V shed 3 bases and J 1 base; nucleotides not matched to a gene: 9. Per germline, CDR1 SGDLS and CDR2 YYNGEE. This CDR3 is 16 amino acids long. Only in-frame clones appear in the TCRdb table, and some are missing; sequencing was by immunoSEQ multiplex PCR. The sample shows roughly 81,000 clones, about 89% of them seen only once. What was sequenced was peripheral blood. This sequence joins TRBV9 and TRBJ1-1, with 7 bases matching TRBD1. The sequence derives from an older man with active or convalescent COVID-19. The CDR3 loop reads CASSEPLAGGNTEAFF. The CDR3 DNA sequence: TGTGCCAGCAGCGAGCCCCTCGCAGGGGGGAACACTGAAGCTTTCTTT.